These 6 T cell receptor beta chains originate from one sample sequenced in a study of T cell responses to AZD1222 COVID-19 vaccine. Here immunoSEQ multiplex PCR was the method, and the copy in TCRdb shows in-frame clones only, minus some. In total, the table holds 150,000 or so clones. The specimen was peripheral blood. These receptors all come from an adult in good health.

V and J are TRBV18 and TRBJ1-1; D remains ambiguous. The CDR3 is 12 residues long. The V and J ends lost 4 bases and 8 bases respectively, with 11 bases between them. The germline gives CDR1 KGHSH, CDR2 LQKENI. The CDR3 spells CASSLAGSEAFF. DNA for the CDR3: TGTGCCAGCTCACTCGCCGGGAGCGAAGCTTTCTTT. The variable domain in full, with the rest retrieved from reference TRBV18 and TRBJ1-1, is NAGVMQNPRHLVRRRGQEARLRCSPMKGHSHVYWYRQLPEEGLKFMVYLQKENIIDESGMPKERFSAEFPKEGPSILRIQQVVRGDSAAYFCASSLAGSEAFFGQGTRLTVV.

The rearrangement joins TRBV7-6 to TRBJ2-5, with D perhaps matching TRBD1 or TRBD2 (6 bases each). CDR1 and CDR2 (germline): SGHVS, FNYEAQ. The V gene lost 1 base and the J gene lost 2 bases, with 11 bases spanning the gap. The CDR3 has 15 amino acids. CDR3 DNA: TGTGCCAGCAGCTTAGACGGGGGCCTACAAGAGACCCAGTACTTC. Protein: CASSLDGGLQETQYF.

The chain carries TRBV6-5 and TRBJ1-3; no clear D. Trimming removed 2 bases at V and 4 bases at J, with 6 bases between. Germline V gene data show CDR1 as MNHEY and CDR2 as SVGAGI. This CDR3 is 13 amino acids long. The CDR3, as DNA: TGTGCCAGCAGTTACGCGGGAGGAAACACCATATATTTT. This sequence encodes CASSYAGGNTIYF.

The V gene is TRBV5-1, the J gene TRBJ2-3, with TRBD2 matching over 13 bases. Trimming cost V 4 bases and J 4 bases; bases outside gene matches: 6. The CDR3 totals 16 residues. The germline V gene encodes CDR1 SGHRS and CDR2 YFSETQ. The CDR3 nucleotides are TGCGCCAGCAGCCAGACTAGCGGGGGGCCCCCAGATACGCAGTATTTT. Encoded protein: CASSQTSGGPPDTQYF.

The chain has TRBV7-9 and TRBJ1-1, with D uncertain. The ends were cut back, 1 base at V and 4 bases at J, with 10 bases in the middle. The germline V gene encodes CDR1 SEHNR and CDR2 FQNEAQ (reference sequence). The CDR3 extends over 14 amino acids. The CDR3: CASSLEGSGTEAFF. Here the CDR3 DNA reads TGTGCCAGCAGCTTAGAAGGTTCGGGCACTGAAGCTTTCTTT.

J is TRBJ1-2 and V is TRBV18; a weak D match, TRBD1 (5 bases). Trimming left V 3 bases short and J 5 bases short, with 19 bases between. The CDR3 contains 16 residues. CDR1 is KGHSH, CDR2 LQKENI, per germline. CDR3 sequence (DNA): TGTGCCAGCTCACCGGCTTCGGCGACAGTAGCATATGGCTACACCTTC. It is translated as CASSPASATVAYGYTF.